What follows are 20 T cell receptor beta chains derived from one specimen sequenced in a study of Graves' ophthalmopathy and Graves' hyperthyroidism. From RNA, the CDR3 regions of TCR beta chains were amplified and sequenced. An initial RT-PCR round employing HTBI primers preceded a second-round multiplex PCR. TCRdb passed the multiplex PCR reads through MiXCR, listing each CDR3 protein once. The repertoire holds under 350,000 distinct CDR3 sequences, with roughly 17% as singletons. Sample: peripheral blood. The origin of the receptors is an adult man with Graves' ophthalmopathy.

On this clonotype itself: Being one base from a much bigger clone, this may be a read error. V usage is TRBV7-6 and J usage is TRBJ1-5; no reliable D call. The V end was cut by 2 bases, the J end by 0 bases, with 8 bases between. Germline V gene data show CDR1 as SGHVS and CDR2 as FNYEAQ. The length of the CDR3 is 15 residues. The CDR3 DNA reads TGTGCCAGCAGCTTATCGCAGGCTAGCAATCAGCCCCAGCATTTT. This gives the protein CASSLSQASNQPQHF.

Regarding this clonotype: This may be a read error, as it is one base from a much larger clone. This chain links TRBV20-1 with TRBJ1-1, with TRBD1 identical over 12 bases. The CDR3 extends over 14 amino acids. The germline V gene encodes CDR1 DFQATT and CDR2 SNEGSKA (reference sequence). The DNA of the CDR3 is TGCAGTGCAAGAGCCGGGACAGGGGGCTCTGAAGCTTTCTTT. It translates to CSARAGTGGSEAFF.

The sample holds many counts of this clonotype. The CDR3 DNA is TGCGCCAGCAGCCAAGAAAGGGGTGTGGGGAACACTGAAGCTTTCTTT. It specifies CASSQERGVGNTEAFF. The J gene is TRBJ1-1, the V gene TRBV4-1; the D gene is possibly TRBD1 (5 bases). The CDR3 runs 16 residues. Deletions cut 0 bases from V and 1 base from J, with 12 bases between. Germline-derived CDR1 and CDR2 are MGHRA and YSYEKL.

A few counts support this clonotype. This chain links TRBV6-1 with TRBJ2-7; 7 bases are a match to TRBD1. Germline V gene lookup returns CDR1 MNHNS and CDR2 SASEGT. The CDR3 runs 13 residues. V lost 6 bases, J lost 1 base, and 3 bases stayed unmatched. This CDR3 is CASSGDSSYEQYF. The CDR3 DNA reads TGTGCCAGCAGCGGGGACAGTTCCTACGAGCAGTACTTC.

This clonotype was seen once. The chain recombines TRBV20-1 with TRBJ2-5; D is unclear. The CDR3 runs 10 residues. V lost 3 bases, J lost 5 bases, and 4 bases lay in between. Germline V lookup: CDR1 DFQATT, CDR2 SNEGSKA (reference sequence). CDR3: CSARSETQYF. The CDR3 nucleotides are TGCAGTGCTAGGTCGGAGACCCAGTACTTC.

The table lists this clonotype with many counts. The J gene is TRBJ1-1, the V gene TRBV4-1, with 9 bases lining up with TRBD1. The length of the CDR3 is 15 residues. V was pared by 3 bases and J by 3 bases, with 5 bases of the junction left unmatched. Germline lookup yields CDR1 MGHRA and CDR2 YSYEKL. The CDR3 region is CASSQPGQGDTEAFF. For the CDR3, the DNA is TGCGCCAGCAGCCAGCCGGGACAGGGTGACACTGAAGCTTTCTTT.

Ten or more counts support this clonotype. V gene TRBV20-1 combines with J gene TRBJ2-7; 12 bases map to TRBD2. The CDR3 runs to 16 residues. Unmatched junction bases numbered 9, after V lost 3 bases and J lost 3 bases. Germline V lookup: CDR1 DFQATT, CDR2 SNEGSKA (reference sequence). The CDR3 region is CSARALRLAGDYEQYF. Here the CDR3 DNA reads TGCAGTGCTAGGGCCCTACGACTAGCGGGAGACTACGAGCAGTACTTC.

This clonotype was seen at least ten times. The rearrangement joins TRBV5-1 to TRBJ2-5, with D perhaps TRBD2 (5 bases). V was clipped by 5 bases and J by 5 bases, with 22 bases between them. Germline loops: CDR1 SGHRS, CDR2 YFSETQ. This CDR3 is built from 16 residues. CDR3 protein: CASSLGPTRTYETQYF. CDR3 nucleotide sequence: TGCGCCAGCAGTTTAGGACCAACTAGGACTTATGAGACCCAGTACTTC.

This clonotype was seen ten or more times. J is TRBJ2-7 and V is TRBV19; D not resolved. The germline V gene has CDR1 LNHDA and CDR2 SQIVND (reference sequence). The CDR3 totals 14 residues. Trimming pared 3 bases from V and 0 bases from J, leaving 9 bases between. The CDR3 DNA follows: TGTGCCAGTAGTATCTCGGCAAGCTCCTACGAGCAGTACTTC. This encodes CASSISASSYEQYF.

The CDR3 here is CASRTGDEQYF. The CDR3 DNA is TGTGCCAGCAGGACAGGGGACGAGCAGTACTTC. The rearrangement uses TRBV6-1 and TRBJ2-7; 8 bases are a match to TRBD1. V gave up 6 bases and J gave up 5 bases; unmatched junction bases: 0. Germline V lookup: CDR1 MNHNS, CDR2 SASEGT. The CDR3 totals 11 residues.

Many counts were recorded for this clonotype. This chain connects TRBV11-1 to TRBJ1-1; D gene ambiguous. The germline gives CDR1 SGHAT, CDR2 FQDESV (reference sequence). The V gene lost 6 bases and the J gene lost 6 bases, with 14 bases spanning the gap. The CDR3 has 13 residues. The CDR3 region is CASRQTVLAEAFF. CDR3 DNA: TGTGCCAGCAGGCAAACAGTGTTGGCTGAAGCTTTCTTT.

This clonotype was counted at least ten times. The chain links TRBV19 to TRBJ1-1, with TRBD1 matching over 7 bases. The trim removed 7 bases at V and 8 bases at J, leaving 4 bases unmatched. The V gene's germline CDR1 is LNHDA and CDR2 SQIVND (reference sequence). This CDR3 region has 11 residues. For the CDR3, the DNA is TGTGCCAGTAAGAGGACAGGAGAAGCTTTCTTT. Its translation: CASKRTGEAFF.

Notes on this clonotype: A read error may explain this, as a much larger clone is one base away. CDR3 nucleotides: TGTGCCACCAATTTGGTGACACATCAAGAGACCCAGTACTTC. Translation: CATNLVTHQETQYF. The rearrangement links TRBV28 to TRBJ2-5; D is uncertain. This CDR3 spans 14 amino acids. V was clipped by 10 bases and J by 2 bases, with 17 bases between them. Germline assignment: CDR1 MDHEN and CDR2 SYDVKM.

V is TRBV12-3 or TRBV12-4 and J is TRBJ2-7, with 12 bases lining up with TRBD2. V lost 3 bases and J lost 3; bases outside the gene matches: 3. CDR3 size: 15 residues. CDR3 residues: CASSLGLAGRYEQYF. Written as DNA, the CDR3 is TGTGCCAGCAGTTTGGGACTAGCGGGTCGCTACGAGCAGTACTTC.

In this sample, this clonotype turned up many times. This chain connects TRBV12-3 or TRBV12-4 to TRBJ2-7; TRBD2 agrees at 13 bases. This CDR3 contains 18 residues. V lost 2 bases and J lost 5; bases outside the gene matches: 12. The CDR3 DNA reads TGTGCCAGCAGTTTAAGGGATAGCGGACTAGCGGGAGTTAACGAGCAGTACTTC. This codes for CASSLRDSGLAGVNEQYF.

Many counts were recorded for this clonotype. V is TRBV6-2 or TRBV6-3 and J is TRBJ1-5; D is perhaps TRBD1 (6 bases). The ends were cut back, 6 bases at V and 4 bases at J, with 25 bases in the middle. Germline CDR1 reads MNHEY; CDR2 reads SVGEGT. This CDR3 spans 18 amino acids. This chain's CDR3 is CASSPGVDRSLRNQPQHF. In nucleotides, the CDR3 is TGTGCCAGCAGCCCAGGGGTGGACAGATCCTTACGGAATCAGCCCCAGCATTTT.

This clonotype has only a few counts. One base away lies a much larger clone, so this may be a sequencing read error. The V call is TRBV28, the J call TRBJ2-2; no definite D call. Trimming left V 3 bases short and J 4 bases short, with 9 bases between. The CDR3 is 14 residues long. The germline V gene encodes CDR1 MDHEN and CDR2 SYDVKM. CDR3 coding DNA: TGTGCCAGCAGTTTCCCCCTTGCCACCGGGGAGCTGTTTTTT. This encodes CASSFPLATGELFF.

The rearrangement links TRBV6-1 to TRBJ1-5; possible D gene TRBD1, 5 bases. This CDR3 has 14 residues. Germline V gene sequence: CDR1 MNHNS, CDR2 SASEGT. V was pared by 10 bases and J by 0 bases, with 13 bases between. CDR3 amino acids: CATSKTDSNQPQHF. As DNA, the CDR3 is TGTGCCACGTCAAAGACAGATAGCAATCAGCCCCAGCATTTT.

The table lists this clonotype with many counts. The rearrangement links TRBV12-3 or TRBV12-4 to TRBJ1-1; D remains ambiguous. With 7 bases removed from V and 4 bases from J, the gap between germline ends came to 16 bases. This CDR3 has 14 residues. The CDR3 bases are TGTGCCAGCACACTCTCGGGGTGGGTCACTGAAGCTTTCTTT. The encoded protein is CASTLSGWVTEAFF.

In its sample, this clonotype was seen many times. CDR3 coding DNA: TGTGCCAGCAGTTTAAGAGGGGCGGGCAATCAGCCCCAGCATTTT. Translated: CASSLRGAGNQPQHF. V is TRBV12-3 or TRBV12-4 and J is TRBJ1-5; D is possibly TRBD1 (5 bases). The CDR3 spans 15 residues. Trimming removed 2 bases from V and 2 bases from J, with 10 bases in between.